A single sample gave rise to the 28 T cell receptor beta chains below, sequenced in a study of Ad26.COV2.S vaccination and SARS-CoV-2 variants. Here immunoSEQ multiplex PCR was the method, and the copy in TCRdb shows in-frame clones only, minus some. This sample has 440,000 or so clones, with nearly 90% found just once. Noted treatment: around 19 received Ad26.COV2.S at low or high dose, single or two shots; 5 received placebo; per-sample allocation not given. Samples came from day 63 after the first vaccine or placebo injection. This specimen was peripheral blood, taken in a trial of Ad26.COV2.S vaccine versus placebo. Receptors originate from a person aged 18 to 59 who received the Ad26.COV2.S COVID-19 vaccine or a placebo.

The genes are TRBV7-6 and TRBJ2-7; 11 bases are a match to TRBD1. CDR1 and CDR2 from the germline V gene are SGHVS and FNYEAQ. There are 15 residues in the CDR3. The V segment lost 1 base and the J segment 3 bases; nucleotides outside the gene matches: 2. The CDR3 sequence is CASSLVGTGGYEQYF. Written as DNA, the CDR3 is TGTGCCAGCAGCTTAGTTGGGACAGGGGGCTACGAGCAGTACTTC.

V usage is TRBV10-2 and J usage is TRBJ1-1, with no clear D. Germline V lookup: CDR1 WSHSY, CDR2 SAAADI. CDR3 length: 13 amino acids. V was trimmed by 8 bases and J by 1 base, leaving 11 bases between them. CDR3 region: CASEREGNTEAFF. In nucleotides, the CDR3 is TGCGCCAGCGAACGCGAGGGGAACACTGAAGCTTTCTTT.

The table lists this clone with a count of one. J is TRBJ2-3 and V is TRBV7-9; tentative D call: TRBD2 (6 bases). The CDR3 contains 18 residues. Per the germline V gene, CDR1 is SEHNR and CDR2 is FQNEAQ (reference sequence). Trimming pared 2 bases from V and 0 bases from J, leaving 18 bases between. CDR3 sequence (DNA): TGTGCCAGCAGCTTATTGGGTCGGCCAGGGACTAGCACAGATACGCAGTATTTT. Translated, it gives CASSLLGRPGTSTDTQYF.

This clone was seen a single time. This rearrangement joins TRBV5-4 to TRBJ1-5; D perhaps matches TRBD1 (6 bases). V lost 3 bases to trimming and J lost 0 bases, with 16 bases between them. Germline V gives CDR1 SGHNT, CDR2 YYREEE (reference sequence). The CDR3 is 17 amino acids. The CDR3 loop is CASSSGQTTHSNQPQHF. CDR3 sequence (DNA): TGTGCCAGCAGCTCGGGACAAACTACTCATAGCAATCAGCCCCAGCATTTT.

This clone has more than one count but fewer than ten. The chain is built from TRBV18 and TRBJ2-7; D gene uncertain. This CDR3 contains 16 residues. CDR1 is KGHSH, CDR2 LQKENI, per germline. The ends were cut back, 2 bases at V and 0 bases at J, with 14 bases in the middle. CDR3 residues: CASSPWHRVDSYEQYF. Here the CDR3 DNA reads TGTGCCAGCTCACCATGGCACAGAGTGGACTCCTACGAGCAGTACTTC.

The gene calls are TRBV19 and TRBJ2-3; TRBD2 agrees at 10 bases. CDR3 length: 16 residues. The germline gives CDR1 LNHDA, CDR2 SQIVND (reference sequence). J gave up 2 bases and V 7 bases, and 9 bases lay outside the gene matches. The CDR3 loop reads CASKPPAGGHTDTQYF. In DNA, the CDR3 is TGTGCCAGTAAACCCCCAGCGGGAGGGCACACAGATACGCAGTATTTT.

The chain carries TRBV5-1 and TRBJ2-5; the D gene is possibly TRBD1 (5 bases). V lost 2 bases and J lost 5, with 10 bases in between. CDR3 length: 13 amino acids. Germline assignment: CDR1 SGHRS and CDR2 YFSETQ. CDR3 bases: TGCGCCAGCAGCTTAGCCAGGGTGGAGACCCAGTACTTC. This codes for CASSLARVETQYF.

This chain links TRBV18 with TRBJ2-1; D may correspond to TRBD1 or TRBD2 (5 bases each). This CDR3 region has 16 residues. V lost 6 bases to trimming and J lost 2 bases, with 17 bases between them. Germline assignment: CDR1 KGHSH and CDR2 LQKENI. The CDR3, as DNA: TGTGCCAGCTCCACCGCCATAGGGACGGCCTACAATGAGCAGTTCTTC. This codes for CASSTAIGTAYNEQFF.

The chain couples TRBV20-1 to TRBJ2-7; D might be TRBD2 (5 bases). V lost 3 bases and J lost 2, with 14 bases in between. The CDR3 consists of 14 residues. From germline, CDR1 is DFQATT and CDR2 SNEGSKA (reference sequence). Here the CDR3 DNA reads TGCAGTGCTAGTCGGCCCCGGGATGCCTACGAGCAGTACTTC. Protein: CSASRPRDAYEQYF.

The chain links TRBV5-8 to TRBJ2-5, with D possibly TRBD2 on 6 matching bases. Germline V gene lookup returns CDR1 SGHTS and CDR2 YDEGEE. The CDR3 covers 13 residues. Trimming shortened V by 3 bases and J by 4 bases, and 10 bases separated the two germline ends. CDR3 protein: CASSSLRGETQYF. CDR3 sequence (DNA): TGTGCCAGCAGCTCGTTGCGGGGAGAGACCCAGTACTTC.

The chain joins TRBV5-1 to TRBJ2-5; D possibly corresponds to TRBD2 (6 bases). Trimming took 0 bases from V and 3 from J, leaving 12 bases between them. The CDR3 extends over 15 amino acids. Germline values: CDR1 SGHRS, CDR2 YFSETQ. CDR3 residues: CASSLVTSWKETQYF. CDR3 DNA sequence: TGCGCCAGCAGCTTGGTTACTAGCTGGAAAGAGACCCAGTACTTC.

The chain carries TRBV13 and TRBJ2-7; D is unclear. This CDR3 is built from 15 residues. The germline V gene has CDR1 PRHDT and CDR2 FYEKMQ (reference sequence). Trimming pared 5 bases from V and 1 base from J, leaving 15 bases between. The CDR3 is CASSPRLDGSYEQYF. The CDR3 DNA follows: TGTGCCAGCAGCCCAAGACTGGACGGGTCCTACGAGCAGTACTTC.

The chain combines TRBV5-5 with TRBJ1-2, with D possibly being TRBD1 (5 bases). Germline V gene sequence: CDR1 SGHKS, CDR2 YYEKEE (reference sequence). V lost 4 bases, J lost 2 bases, and 18 bases lay in between. There are 16 residues in the CDR3. CDR3 nucleotides: TGTGCCAGCAGCCTACTGGGGGGGTCTAAGAACTATGGCTACACCTTC. Protein product: CASSLLGGSKNYGYTF. Full variable domain (remainder filled in from reference TRBV5-5 and TRBJ1-2): DAGVTQSPTHLIKTRGQQVTLRCSPISGHKSVSWYQQVLGQGPQFIFQYYEKEERGRGNFPDRFSARQFPNYSSELNVNALLLGDSALYLCASSLLGGSKNYGYTFGSGTRLTVV.

This chain uses TRBV6-1 with TRBJ2-6; 9 bases map to TRBD1. After removal of 4 bases from V and 0 bases from J, the junction contained 4 bases not matched to a gene. Germline loops: CDR1 MNHNS, CDR2 SASEGT. This CDR3 contains 17 residues. CDR3 nucleotide sequence: TGTGCCAGCAGTGGGGGACAGGGCCTCTCTGGGGCCAACGTCCTGACTTTC. It translates to CASSGGQGLSGANVLTF.

V usage is TRBV28 and J usage is TRBJ1-6; maybe TRBD1 (5 bases). CDR1 is MDHEN and CDR2 is SYDVKM in the germline V gene. This CDR3 is 14 amino acids long. The ends were cut back, 2 bases at V and 4 bases at J, with 6 bases in the middle. The CDR3 loop reads CASSLGTYNSPLHF. CDR3 bases: TGTGCCAGCAGTTTAGGGACTTATAATTCACCCCTCCACTTT. Looking up the rest from reference TRBV28 and TRBJ1-6 gives the full variable domain: DVKVTQSSRYLVKRTGEKVFLECVQDMDHENMFWYRQDPGLGLRLIYFSYDVKMKEKGDIPEGYSVSREKKERFSLILESASTNQTSMYLCASSLGTYNSPLHFGNGTRLTVT.

The V call is TRBV6-2 or TRBV6-3, the J call TRBJ2-1, with a possible D match to TRBD2 (5 bases). CDR3 size: 13 residues. The ends were cut back, 0 bases at V and 15 bases at J, with 15 bases in the middle. Germline values: CDR1 MNHEY, CDR2 SVGEGT. The CDR3 loop reads CASSYSGRRVSFF. CDR3 nucleotide sequence: TGTGCCAGCAGTTACTCAGGGAGACGGGTTTCGTTCTTC.

This clone was seen only a few times. The rearrangement joins TRBV30 to TRBJ1-2, with unresolved D. The germline CDR1 and CDR2 sequences are GTSNPN and SVGIG (reference sequence). The ends were cut back, 7 bases at V and 5 bases at J, with 8 bases in the middle. The CDR3 has 10 amino acids. CDR3: CASKAYGYTF. CDR3 nucleotides: TGTGCCTCAAAAGCTTATGGCTACACCTTC.

This chain connects TRBV10-2 to TRBJ2-1, with 10 bases matching TRBD2. J gave up 6 bases and V 1 base, and 12 bases lay outside the gene matches. The CDR3 length is 18 residues. The V gene's germline CDR1 is WSHSY and CDR2 SAAADI. For the CDR3, the DNA is TGCGCCAGCAGTGAGTGGGCGGTCGTAGCGGGAGGTTCCAATGAGCAGTTCTTC. This codes for CASSEWAVVAGGSNEQFF.

The V call is TRBV4-3, the J call TRBJ1-6; D is unclear. The ends were cut back, 7 bases at V and 7 bases at J, with 17 bases in the middle. The CDR3 totals 15 residues. CDR1 and CDR2 from the germline V gene are LGHNA and YSLEER. The CDR3 DNA reads TGCGCCAGCACCTTCGTTGGGGTGGAGAATTCACCCCTCCACTTT. Amino acid sequence: CASTFVGVENSPLHF.

The chain uses TRBV27 and TRBJ1-4, with 8 bases that match TRBD1. In germline, CDR1 is MNHEY, CDR2 SMNVEV (reference sequence). CDR3 size: 14 residues. The trim removed 5 bases at V and 5 bases at J, leaving 4 bases unmatched. CDR3 amino acids: CASSPRTGNEKLFF. DNA of the CDR3: TGTGCCAGCAGTCCGAGGACAGGGAATGAAAAACTGTTTTTT.

The genes are TRBV28 and TRBJ2-3; no firm D call. CDR1 MDHEN and CDR2 SYDVKM come from the germline V gene. V was shortened by 5 bases and J by 4 bases, with 16 bases between the two germline ends. This CDR3 has 15 amino acids. The CDR3: CASSPSLFSPDTQYF. For the CDR3, the DNA is TGTGCCAGCAGTCCCTCGTTGTTCAGTCCAGATACGCAGTATTTT.

The V gene is TRBV19, the J gene TRBJ2-2; D may correspond to TRBD1 or TRBD2 (5 bases each). V lost 0 bases to trimming and J lost 5 bases, with 16 bases between them. Germline assignment: CDR1 LNHDA and CDR2 SQIVND (reference sequence). There are 17 residues in the CDR3. The CDR3 DNA is TGTGCCAGTAGTATAGATTTAAGGGGTACGGGGACCGGGGAGCTGTTTTTT. As protein: CASSIDLRGTGTGELFF. The whole variable domain, remainder taken from reference TRBV19 and TRBJ2-2, is DGGITQSPKYLFRKEGQNVTLSCEQNLNHDAMYWYRQDPGQGLRLIYYSQIVNDFQKGDIAEGYSVSREKKESFPLTVTSAQKNPTAFYLCASSIDLRGTGTGELFFGEGSRLTVL.

On this clone itself: One end of the junction is discordant with germline, which a read error may explain. This chain uses TRBV7-9 with TRBJ2-7; D is perhaps TRBD1 (5 bases). The CDR3 contains 14 residues. Germline CDR1 SEHNR, CDR2 FQNEAQ (reference sequence). As DNA, the CDR3 is TGTGCCAGCAGCTTCAACAGGCTCTCCTCCGAGCAGTACTTC. Translated: CASSFNRLSSEQYF. The full variable domain, with the rest looked up from reference TRBV7-9 and TRBJ2-7, is DTGVSQNPRHKITKRGQNVTFRCDPISEHNRLYWYRQTLGQGPEFLTYFQNEAQLEKSRLLSDRFSAERPKGSFSTLEIQRTEQGDSAMYLCASSFNRLSSEQYFGPGTRLTVT.

This clone has a handful of counts. The gene calls are TRBV30 and TRBJ2-7, with D tentatively TRBD1 or TRBD2 (5 bases each). CDR1 and CDR2 (germline): GTSNPN, SVGIG (reference sequence). The ends were cut back, 0 bases at V and 6 bases at J, with 15 bases in the middle. The CDR3 extends over 14 amino acids. CDR3 sequence reads: CAWSVALARGEQYF. The CDR3 DNA follows: TGTGCCTGGAGTGTTGCATTAGCGAGGGGCGAGCAGTACTTC.

The genes are TRBV4-2 and TRBJ2-3; 10 bases fit TRBD1. CDR3 length: 16 residues. The germline gives CDR1 LGHNA, CDR2 YNFKEQ. The V segment lost 3 bases and the J segment 4 bases; nucleotides outside the gene matches: 7. CDR3 residues: CASSHRDRGGADTQYF. CDR3 nucleotide sequence: TGTGCCAGCAGCCACCGGGACAGGGGAGGAGCAGATACGCAGTATTTT.

This chain connects TRBV19 to TRBJ2-2; 9 bases are a match to TRBD2. Germline values: CDR1 LNHDA, CDR2 SQIVND (reference sequence). The CDR3 runs 14 residues. The V and J ends lost 7 bases and 1 base, in that order; junction bases with no gene match: 1. CDR3 residues: CASTSGENTGELFF. The CDR3 DNA follows: TGTGCCAGTACTAGCGGGGAGAACACCGGGGAGCTGTTTTTT.

V is TRBV5-1 and J is TRBJ1-1; 11 bases fit TRBD1. J gave up 0 bases and V 3 bases, and 7 bases lay outside the gene matches. Germline-derived CDR1 and CDR2 are SGHRS and YFSETQ. This CDR3 has 17 amino acids. This chain's CDR3 is CASSWGTGGNVNTEAFF. The CDR3 DNA is TGCGCCAGCAGCTGGGGGACAGGGGGAAATGTGAACACTGAAGCTTTCTTT.

The rearrangement joins TRBV3-1 (or the pseudogene TRBV3-2) to TRBJ1-1, with 7 bases matching TRBD1. Per germline, CDR1 LGHDT and CDR2 YNNKEL (reference sequence). V shed 3 bases and J 1 base; nucleotides not matched to a gene: 2. The CDR3 is made up of 14 amino acids. CDR3 residues: CASSQRTGNTEAFF. CDR3 DNA: TGTGCCAGCAGCCAGAGGACAGGGAACACTGAAGCTTTCTTT.